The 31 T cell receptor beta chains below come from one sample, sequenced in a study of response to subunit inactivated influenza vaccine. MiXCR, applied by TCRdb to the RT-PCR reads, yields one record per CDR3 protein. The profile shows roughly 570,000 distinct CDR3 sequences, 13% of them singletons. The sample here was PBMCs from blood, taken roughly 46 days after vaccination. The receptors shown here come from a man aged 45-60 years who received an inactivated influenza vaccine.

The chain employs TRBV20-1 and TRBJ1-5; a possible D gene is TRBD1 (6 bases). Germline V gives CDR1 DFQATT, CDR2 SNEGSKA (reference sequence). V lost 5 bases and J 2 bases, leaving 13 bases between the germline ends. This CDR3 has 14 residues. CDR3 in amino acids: CSAGAGAGNQPQHF. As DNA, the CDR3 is TGCAGTGCTGGAGCAGGGGCGGGCAATCAGCCCCAGCATTTT.

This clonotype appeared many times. The CDR3 spells CSVKRMNTEAFF. DNA of the CDR3: TGCAGCGTTAAACGGATGAACACTGAAGCTTTCTTT. The chain is built from TRBV29-1 and TRBJ1-1; D call uncertain. Between the trimmed V and J ends, which lost 5 bases and 0 bases, there was a span of 7 bases. CDR3 length: 12 residues. The germline V gene has CDR1 SQVTM and CDR2 ANQGSEA.

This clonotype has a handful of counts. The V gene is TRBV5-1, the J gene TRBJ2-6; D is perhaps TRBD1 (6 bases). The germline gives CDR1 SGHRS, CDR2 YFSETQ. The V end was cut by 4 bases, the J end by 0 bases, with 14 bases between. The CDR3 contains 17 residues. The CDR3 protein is CASSGDTVSSGANVLTF. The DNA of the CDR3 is TGCGCCAGCAGCGGGGACACAGTAAGCTCTGGGGCCAACGTCCTGACTTTC. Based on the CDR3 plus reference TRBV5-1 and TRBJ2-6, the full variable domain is KAGVTQTPRYLIKTRGQQVTLSCSPISGHRSVSWYQQTPGQGLQFLFEYFSETQRNKGNFPGRFSGRQFSNSRSEMNVSTLELGDSALYLCASSGDTVSSGANVLTFGAGSRLTVL.

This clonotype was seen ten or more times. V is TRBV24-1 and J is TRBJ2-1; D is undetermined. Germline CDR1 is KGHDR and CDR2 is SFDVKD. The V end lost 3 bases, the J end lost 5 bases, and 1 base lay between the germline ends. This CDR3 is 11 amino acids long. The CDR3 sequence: CATSDHNEQFF. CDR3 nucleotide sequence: TGTGCCACCAGTGATCACAATGAGCAGTTCTTC.

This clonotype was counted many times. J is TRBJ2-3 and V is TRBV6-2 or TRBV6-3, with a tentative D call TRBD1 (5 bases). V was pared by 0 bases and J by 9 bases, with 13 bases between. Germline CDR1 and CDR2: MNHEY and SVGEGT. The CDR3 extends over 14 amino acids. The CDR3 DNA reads TGTGCCAGCAGTTACTCGGACACCGGCCGCACGCAGTATTTT. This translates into CASSYSDTGRTQYF.

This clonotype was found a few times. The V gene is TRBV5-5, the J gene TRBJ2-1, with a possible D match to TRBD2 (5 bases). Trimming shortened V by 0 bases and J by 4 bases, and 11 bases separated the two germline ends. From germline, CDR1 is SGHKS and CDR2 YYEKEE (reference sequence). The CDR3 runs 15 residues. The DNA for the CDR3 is TGTGCCAGCAGCTTGGTGATGCCGGGGTACAATGAGCAGTTCTTC. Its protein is CASSLVMPGYNEQFF.

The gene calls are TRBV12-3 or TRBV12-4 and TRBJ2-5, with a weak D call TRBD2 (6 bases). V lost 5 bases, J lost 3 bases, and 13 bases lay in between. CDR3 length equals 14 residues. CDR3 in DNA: TGTGCCAGCAGTCCTCTTCGGGGGAAAGAGACCCAGTACTTC. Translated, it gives CASSPLRGKETQYF.

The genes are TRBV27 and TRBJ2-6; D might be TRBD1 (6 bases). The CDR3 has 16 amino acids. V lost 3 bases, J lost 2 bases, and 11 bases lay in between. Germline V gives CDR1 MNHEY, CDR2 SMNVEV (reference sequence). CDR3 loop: CASSLLGGAGANVLTF. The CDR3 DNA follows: TGTGCCAGCAGTTTGTTAGGGGGTGCTGGGGCCAACGTCCTGACTTTC.

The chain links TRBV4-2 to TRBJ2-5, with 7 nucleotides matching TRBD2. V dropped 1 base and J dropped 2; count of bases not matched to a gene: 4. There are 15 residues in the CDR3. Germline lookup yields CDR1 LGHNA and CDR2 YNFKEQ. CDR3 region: CASSQGSSGQETQYF. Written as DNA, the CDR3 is TGTGCCAGCAGCCAAGGATCTAGCGGACAAGAGACCCAGTACTTC.

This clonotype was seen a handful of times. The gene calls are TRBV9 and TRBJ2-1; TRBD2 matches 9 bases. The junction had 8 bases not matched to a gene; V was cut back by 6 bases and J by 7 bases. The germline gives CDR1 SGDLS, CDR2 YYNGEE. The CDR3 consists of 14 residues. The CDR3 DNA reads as TGTGCCAGCAACTTAGCGGGAGCGGGGAATGAGCAGTTCTTC. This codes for CASNLAGAGNEQFF.

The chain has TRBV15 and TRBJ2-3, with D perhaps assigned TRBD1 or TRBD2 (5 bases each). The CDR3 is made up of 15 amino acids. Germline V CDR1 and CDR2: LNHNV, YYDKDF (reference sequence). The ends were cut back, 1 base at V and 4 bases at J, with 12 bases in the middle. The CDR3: CATSRVWGMADTQYF. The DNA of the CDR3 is TGTGCCACCAGCAGAGTATGGGGGATGGCAGATACGCAGTATTTT. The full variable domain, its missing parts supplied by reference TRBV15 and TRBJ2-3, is DAMVIQNPRYQVTQFGKPVTLSCSQTLNHNVMYWYQQKSSQAPKLLFHYYDKDFNNEADTPDNFQSRRPNTSFCFLDIRSPGLGDTAMYLCATSRVWGMADTQYFGPGTRLTVL.

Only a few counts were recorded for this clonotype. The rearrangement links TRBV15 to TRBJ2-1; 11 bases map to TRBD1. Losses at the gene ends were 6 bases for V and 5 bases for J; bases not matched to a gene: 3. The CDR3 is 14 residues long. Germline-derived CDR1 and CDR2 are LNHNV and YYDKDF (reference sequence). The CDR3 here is CATSRDRGNNEQFF. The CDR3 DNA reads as TGTGCCACCAGTCGGGACAGGGGGAACAATGAGCAGTTCTTC.

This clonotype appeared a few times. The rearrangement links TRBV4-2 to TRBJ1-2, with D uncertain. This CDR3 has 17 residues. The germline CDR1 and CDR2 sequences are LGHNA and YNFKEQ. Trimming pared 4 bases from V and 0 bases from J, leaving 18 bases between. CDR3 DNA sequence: TGTGCCAGCAGCCTCAAGGAGAGAAGGGCCACTAACTATGGCTACACCTTC. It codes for CASSLKERRATNYGYTF.

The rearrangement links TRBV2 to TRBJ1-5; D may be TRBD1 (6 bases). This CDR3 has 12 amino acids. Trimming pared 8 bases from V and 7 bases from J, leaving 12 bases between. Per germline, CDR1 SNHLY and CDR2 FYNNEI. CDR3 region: CASGDIPQPQHF. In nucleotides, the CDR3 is TGTGCCAGCGGGGACATTCCACAGCCCCAGCATTTT.

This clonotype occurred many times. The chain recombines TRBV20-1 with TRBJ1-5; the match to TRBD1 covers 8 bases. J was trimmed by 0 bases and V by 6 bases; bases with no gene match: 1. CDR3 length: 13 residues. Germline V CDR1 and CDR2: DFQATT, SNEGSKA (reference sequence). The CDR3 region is CSADRDSNQPQHF. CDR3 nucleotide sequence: TGCAGTGCGGACAGGGATAGCAATCAGCCCCAGCATTTT.

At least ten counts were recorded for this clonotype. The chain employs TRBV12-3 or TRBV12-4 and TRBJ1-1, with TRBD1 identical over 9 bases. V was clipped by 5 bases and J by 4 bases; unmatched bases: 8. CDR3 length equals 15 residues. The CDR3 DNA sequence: TGTGCCAGCAGTGCGGGACAGGGCTTTAGCACTGAAGCTTTCTTT. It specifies CASSAGQGFSTEAFF.

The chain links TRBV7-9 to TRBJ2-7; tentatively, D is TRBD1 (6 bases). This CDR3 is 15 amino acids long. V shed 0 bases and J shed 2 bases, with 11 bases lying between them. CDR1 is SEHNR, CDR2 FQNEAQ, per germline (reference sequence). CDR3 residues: CASSLALRDTYEQYF. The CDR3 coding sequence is TGTGCCAGCAGCTTAGCTCTACGGGACACCTACGAGCAGTACTTC. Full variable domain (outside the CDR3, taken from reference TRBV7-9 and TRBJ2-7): DTGVSQNPRHKITKRGQNVTFRCDPISEHNRLYWYRQTLGQGPEFLTYFQNEAQLEKSRLLSDRFSAERPKGSFSTLEIQRTEQGDSAMYLCASSLALRDTYEQYFGPGTRLTVT.

CDR3 sequence (DNA): TGCAGTGCTAGAGTCCCGGGGCCGGACTTAAACAATGAGCAGTTCTTC. Its protein is CSARVPGPDLNNEQFF. V gene TRBV20-1 combines with J gene TRBJ2-1, with D possibly being TRBD1 or TRBD2 (5 bases each). This CDR3 is 16 amino acids long. Trimming took 1 base from V and 5 from J, leaving 18 bases between them. Looked up from germline, CDR1 is DFQATT and CDR2 is SNEGSKA (reference sequence).

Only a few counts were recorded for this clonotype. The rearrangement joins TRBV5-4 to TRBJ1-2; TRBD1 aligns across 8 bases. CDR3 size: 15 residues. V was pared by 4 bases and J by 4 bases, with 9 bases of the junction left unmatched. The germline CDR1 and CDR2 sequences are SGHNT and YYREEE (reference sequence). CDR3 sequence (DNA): TGTGCCAGCAGCGGGGGGACAGGATTAATCTATGGCTACACCTTC. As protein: CASSGGTGLIYGYTF.

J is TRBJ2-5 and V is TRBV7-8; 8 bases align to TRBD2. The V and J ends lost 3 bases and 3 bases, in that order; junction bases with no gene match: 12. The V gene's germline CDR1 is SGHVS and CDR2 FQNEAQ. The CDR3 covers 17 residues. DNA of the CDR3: TGTGCCAGCAGCTTGGGTAGCGGGACCTTCCGGAAAGAGACCCAGTACTTC. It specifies CASSLGSGTFRKETQYF. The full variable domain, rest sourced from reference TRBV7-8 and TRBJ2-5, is GAGVSQSPRYKVAKRGQDVALRCDPISGHVSLFWYQQALGQGPEFLTYFQNEAQLDKSGLPSDRFFAERPEGSVSTLKIQRTQQEDSAVYLCASSLGSGTFRKETQYFGPGTRLLVL.

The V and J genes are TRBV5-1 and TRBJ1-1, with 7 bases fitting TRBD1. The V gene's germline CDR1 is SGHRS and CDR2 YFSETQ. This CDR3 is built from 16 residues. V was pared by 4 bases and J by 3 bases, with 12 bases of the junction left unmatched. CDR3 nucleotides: TGCGCCAGCAGCCGGACAGGTGGGGACGTGGACACTGAAGCTTTCTTT. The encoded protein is CASSRTGGDVDTEAFF.

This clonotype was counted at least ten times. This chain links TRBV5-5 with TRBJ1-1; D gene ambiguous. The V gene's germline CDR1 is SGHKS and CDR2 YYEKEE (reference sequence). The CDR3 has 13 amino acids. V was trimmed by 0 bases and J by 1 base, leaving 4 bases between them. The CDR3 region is CASSLAWNTEAFF. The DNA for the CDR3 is TGTGCCAGCAGCTTGGCCTGGAACACTGAAGCTTTCTTT.

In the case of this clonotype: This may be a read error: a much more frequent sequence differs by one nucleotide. CDR3 in amino acids: CASSPPGSNNEQFF. For the CDR3, the DNA is TGTGCCAGCAGCCCTCCCGGATCCAACAATGAGCAGTTCTTC. The V gene is TRBV7-2, the J gene TRBJ2-1, with unresolved D. V was pared by 5 bases and J by 5 bases, with 13 bases between. Per germline, CDR1 SGHTA and CDR2 FQGNSA. The CDR3 extends over 14 amino acids.

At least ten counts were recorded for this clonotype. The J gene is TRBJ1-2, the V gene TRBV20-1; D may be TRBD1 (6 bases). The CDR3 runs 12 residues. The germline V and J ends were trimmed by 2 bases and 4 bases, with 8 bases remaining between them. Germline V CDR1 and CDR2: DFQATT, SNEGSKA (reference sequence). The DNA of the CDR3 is TGCAGTGCTAGACAGGGGACCTATGGCTACACCTTC. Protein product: CSARQGTYGYTF.

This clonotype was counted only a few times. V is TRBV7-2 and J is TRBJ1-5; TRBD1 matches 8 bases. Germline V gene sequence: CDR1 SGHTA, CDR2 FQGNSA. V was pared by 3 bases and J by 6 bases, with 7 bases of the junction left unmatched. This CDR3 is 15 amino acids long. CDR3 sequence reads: CASSFYRGEGQPQHF. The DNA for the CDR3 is TGTGCCAGCAGCTTTTACAGGGGGGAAGGTCAGCCCCAGCATTTT.

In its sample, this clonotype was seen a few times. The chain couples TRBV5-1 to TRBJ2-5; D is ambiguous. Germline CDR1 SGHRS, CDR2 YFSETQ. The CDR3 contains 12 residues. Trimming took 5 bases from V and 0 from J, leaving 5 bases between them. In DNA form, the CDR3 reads TGCGCCAGCAGACAGAACCAAGAGACCCAGTACTTC. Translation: CASRQNQETQYF. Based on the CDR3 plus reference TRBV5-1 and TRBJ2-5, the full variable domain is KAGVTQTPRYLIKTRGQQVTLSCSPISGHRSVSWYQQTPGQGLQFLFEYFSETQRNKGNFPGRFSGRQFSNSRSEMNVSTLELGDSALYLCASRQNQETQYFGPGTRLLVL.

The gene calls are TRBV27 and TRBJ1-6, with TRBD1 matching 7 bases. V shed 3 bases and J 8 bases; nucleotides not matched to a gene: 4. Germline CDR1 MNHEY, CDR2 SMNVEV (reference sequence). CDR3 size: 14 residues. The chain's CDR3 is CASSLDQGDSPLHF. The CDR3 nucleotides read TGTGCCAGCAGTTTGGACCAGGGGGATTCACCCCTCCACTTT.

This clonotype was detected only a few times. CDR3: CASSVSGSREETQYF. CDR3 bases: TGCGCCAGCAGCGTTAGCGGGAGTCGGGAGGAGACCCAGTACTTC. This chain links TRBV5-1 with TRBJ2-5; TRBD2 matches at 9 bases. The germline V gene encodes CDR1 SGHRS and CDR2 YFSETQ. The CDR3 loop spans 15 amino acids. Trimming removed 4 bases from V and 5 bases from J; junction bases left unmatched: 9.

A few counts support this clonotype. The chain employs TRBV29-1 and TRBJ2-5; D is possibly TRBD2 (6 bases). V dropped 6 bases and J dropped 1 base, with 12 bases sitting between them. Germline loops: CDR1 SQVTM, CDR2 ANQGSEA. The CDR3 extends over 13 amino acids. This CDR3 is CSVSRGTQETQYF. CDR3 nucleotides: TGCAGCGTAAGTCGGGGGACCCAAGAGACCCAGTACTTC.

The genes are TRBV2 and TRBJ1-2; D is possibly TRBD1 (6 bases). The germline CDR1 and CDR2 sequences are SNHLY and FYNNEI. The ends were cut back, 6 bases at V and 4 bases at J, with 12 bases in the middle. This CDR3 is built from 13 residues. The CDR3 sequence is CASRYRGLYGYTF. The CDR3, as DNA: TGTGCCAGCAGATACCGGGGGCTCTATGGCTACACCTTC.

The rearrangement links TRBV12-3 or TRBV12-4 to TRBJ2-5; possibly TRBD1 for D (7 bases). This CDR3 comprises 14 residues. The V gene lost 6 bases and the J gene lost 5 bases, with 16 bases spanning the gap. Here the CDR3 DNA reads TGTGCCAGCAGACAAACAGGGGCGGGGGAGACCCAGTACTTC. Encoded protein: CASRQTGAGETQYF.